These 27 T cell receptor beta chains were sequenced from one sample in a study of blood T cell repertoires in COVID-19. Clones were read by immunoSEQ multiplex PCR, and TCRdb kept only the in-frame ones, dropping some. The sample has about 280,000 clones, 80% to 95% seen once. The sequenced sample was PBMCs or T cells enriched from blood (not recorded which). The receptors stem from a man aged 40-50 years who had been exposed to COVID-19.

V usage is TRBV27 and J usage is TRBJ1-2; D is perhaps TRBD1 (6 bases). The V end was cut by 1 base, the J end by 4 bases, with 13 bases between. The CDR3 consists of 15 residues. Germline V CDR1 and CDR2: MNHEY, SMNVEV (reference sequence). The CDR3 nucleotides are TGTGCCAGCAGTTTATACCCAGGGGTCCCCTATGGCTACACCTTC. Translating it yields CASSLYPGVPYGYTF.

The chain joins TRBV10-3 to TRBJ1-1, with 7 bases fitting TRBD1. The germline CDR1 and CDR2 sequences are ENHRY and SYGVKD. The V and J ends lost 4 bases and 5 bases, in that order; junction bases with no gene match: 13. The CDR3 extends over 16 amino acids. The CDR3 here is CAISGAQGGGRTEAFF. CDR3 coding DNA: TGTGCCATCAGTGGAGCTCAAGGAGGGGGCAGAACTGAAGCTTTCTTT.

This clone was counted between two and nine times. The V and J genes are TRBV6-6 and TRBJ2-7; 8 bases match TRBD1. The CDR3 has 17 amino acids. The V segment lost 6 bases and the J segment 1 base; nucleotides outside the gene matches: 14. Germline lookup yields CDR1 MNHNY and CDR2 SVGAGI (reference sequence). The CDR3 spells CASRRVRVWDRSYEQYF. The CDR3 DNA sequence: TGTGCCAGCAGGCGAGTTAGAGTATGGGACAGGTCCTACGAGCAGTACTTC.

This chain connects TRBV28 to TRBJ1-5, with 8 bases that match TRBD1. The ends lost 6 bases at V and 2 bases at J; junction bases unmatched: 9. Germline CDR1 is MDHEN and CDR2 is SYDVKM. CDR3 length: 16 residues. The CDR3, as DNA: TGTGCCAGCAGCTTTGGACAGGGTGAAGGCAATCAGCCCCAGCATTTT. This translates into CASSFGQGEGNQPQHF.

This chain uses TRBV18 with TRBJ1-1; the D is unclear. Germline V gene sequence: CDR1 KGHSH, CDR2 LQKENI. The CDR3 contains 12 residues. V lost 5 bases and J 5 bases, leaving 9 bases between the germline ends. The CDR3 region is CASSSESTEAFF. Here the CDR3 DNA reads TGTGCCAGCTCATCAGAATCGACTGAAGCTTTCTTT.

The rearrangement joins TRBV28 to TRBJ2-3; 7 bases align to TRBD2. Germline V gives CDR1 MDHEN, CDR2 SYDVKM. With V trimmed by 10 bases and J by 2 bases, 18 bases remained unmatched. This CDR3 has 17 residues. In DNA form, the CDR3 reads TGTGCCACATCGAAAGGGTGGGGAGCGGGGAACACAGATACGCAGTATTTT. Protein sequence: CATSKGWGAGNTDTQYF.

The chain carries TRBV6-1 and TRBJ1-2; D not resolved. V dropped 2 bases and J dropped 8 bases, with 18 bases sitting between them. The CDR3 covers 15 residues. Germline lookup yields CDR1 MNHNS and CDR2 SASEGT. The CDR3 region is CASSERTAMAGGYTF. DNA for the CDR3: TGTGCCAGCAGTGAACGGACCGCCATGGCGGGGGGCTACACCTTC.

The rearrangement links TRBV12-5 to TRBJ1-1; TRBD1 might be the D (6 bases). Per germline, CDR1 LGHNT and CDR2 FRNRAP. The CDR3 length is 14 residues. The V gene lost 6 bases and the J gene lost 6 bases, with 17 bases spanning the gap. The CDR3 region is CASGQGGIKAEAFF. The CDR3 coding sequence is TGTGCTAGTGGACAGGGTGGCATTAAGGCTGAAGCTTTCTTT.

The chain is built from TRBV5-6 and TRBJ2-1; the match to TRBD2 covers 9 bases. The CDR3 extends over 12 amino acids. CDR1 is SGHDT and CDR2 is YYEEEE in the germline V gene. V shed 6 bases and J 6 bases; nucleotides not matched to a gene: 1. In DNA, the CDR3 is TGTGCCAGCAATAGCGGGAGCAATGAGCAGTTCTTC. Its protein is CASNSGSNEQFF.

This chain connects TRBV5-6 to TRBJ2-7; perhaps TRBD2 as D (6 bases). The CDR3 extends over 15 amino acids. V gave up 3 bases and J gave up 5 bases, with 18 bases separating them. Germline CDR1 is SGHDT and CDR2 is YYEEEE. In DNA, the CDR3 is TGTGCCAGCAGCTGGGAGGTAGGTACCGTGGACGAGCAGTACTTC. Protein sequence: CASSWEVGTVDEQYF.

V gene TRBV4-1 combines with J gene TRBJ1-5, with 7 bases that match TRBD1. The CDR3 is 15 amino acids. V lost 4 bases and J lost 1; bases outside the gene matches: 4. CDR1 is MGHRA, CDR2 YSYEKL, per germline. CDR3 loop: CASSLSTGSNQPQHF. CDR3 sequence (DNA): TGCGCCAGCAGCCTTTCGACAGGGAGCAATCAGCCCCAGCATTTT.

The V gene is TRBV10-2, the J gene TRBJ1-3; 7 positions agree with TRBD1. The CDR3 runs to 15 residues. The V and J ends lost 6 bases and 2 bases, in that order; junction bases with no gene match: 7. Germline V gives CDR1 WSHSY, CDR2 SAAADI. The CDR3 DNA sequence: TGCGCCAGCAGCCTTAATCAGGGGGCTGGAAACACCATATATTTT. Translating gives CASSLNQGAGNTIYF.

This clone is a singleton in its sample. This chain joins TRBV18 and TRBJ2-1, with D maybe TRBD1 (6 bases). The CDR3 loop spans 15 amino acids. The V and J ends lost 4 bases and 1 base respectively, with 11 bases between them. CDR1 and CDR2 from the germline V gene are KGHSH and LQKENI. The CDR3, as DNA: TGTGCCAGCTCACGAACAGGGCCTTCCTACAATGAGCAGTTCTTC. Its translation is CASSRTGPSYNEQFF.

The count of this clone is one. The chain has TRBV4-3 and TRBJ2-3; 12 bases line up with TRBD2. The CDR3 is made up of 15 amino acids. The V and J ends lost 0 bases and 10 bases, in that order; junction bases with no gene match: 5. CDR1 and CDR2 from the germline V gene are LGHNA and YSLEER. For the CDR3, the DNA is TGCGCCAGCAGCCAAGATCCTAGCGGGAGGGCTGCGCAGTATTTT. It translates to CASSQDPSGRAAQYF.

This clone has just a few counts. The chain couples TRBV7-9 to TRBJ2-2; 8 bases line up with TRBD2. The germline V gene encodes CDR1 SEHNR and CDR2 FQNEAQ (reference sequence). The CDR3 contains 15 residues. The J segment lost 5 bases and the V segment lost 5 bases, leaving 7 bases of the junction unmatched. CDR3 sequence: CASSAGTRKTGELFF. CDR3 nucleotides: TGTGCCAGCAGCGCCGGGACTAGAAAGACCGGGGAGCTGTTTTTT.

The chain has TRBV29-1 and TRBJ2-7; TRBD2 agrees at 7 bases. Germline CDR1 SQVTM, CDR2 ANQGSEA. The CDR3 is made up of 16 amino acids. V shed 2 bases, J shed 0 bases, and the junction held 10 bases outside the gene matches. The CDR3 spells CSVELGGITNSYEQYF. CDR3 coding DNA: TGCAGCGTTGAACTGGGGGGGATAACGAACTCCTACGAGCAGTACTTC.

The V and J genes are TRBV15 and TRBJ1-6; D perhaps matches TRBD1 (6 bases). V was pared by 0 bases and J by 7 bases, with 13 bases between. Germline V gene data show CDR1 as LNHNV and CDR2 as YYDKDF (reference sequence). CDR3 length equals 16 residues. As DNA, the CDR3 is TGTGCCACCAGCAGAGACAAAGGACAGCTCAATTCACCCCTCCACTTT. Protein product: CATSRDKGQLNSPLHF.

The chain joins TRBV12-3 or TRBV12-4 to TRBJ2-1; D unresolved. V lost 3 bases, J lost 7 bases, and 10 bases lay in between. The CDR3 is 13 residues long. The CDR3, as DNA: TGTGCCAGCAGTTTTTCGGAGAGAAATGAGCAGTTCTTC. Residues: CASSFSERNEQFF.

The chain couples TRBV19 to TRBJ1-4; tentative D call: TRBD1 (6 bases). Germline values: CDR1 LNHDA, CDR2 SQIVND (reference sequence). CDR3 size: 14 residues. Trimming removed 5 bases from V and 8 bases from J, with 15 bases in between. CDR3 coding DNA: TGTGCCAGTAGTTCAGGGGACCCACAAGAAAAACTGTTTTTT. Protein sequence: CASSSGDPQEKLFF.

The chain has TRBV7-2 and TRBJ2-2; 7 bases map to TRBD2. This CDR3 contains 15 residues. The V and J ends lost 5 bases and 6 bases, in that order; junction bases with no gene match: 9. CDR1 SGHTA and CDR2 FQGNSA come from the germline V gene. CDR3 protein: CASSDPGGGAGELFF. In nucleotides, the CDR3 is TGTGCCAGCAGCGACCCGGGGGGAGGCGCCGGGGAGCTGTTTTTT.

The V gene is TRBV2, the J gene TRBJ1-3, with TRBD1 matching over 8 bases. J was trimmed by 4 bases and V by 6 bases; bases with no gene match: 11. Germline CDR1 reads SNHLY; CDR2 reads FYNNEI. The CDR3 spans 16 residues. CDR3 residues: CASRDVDREGGNTIYF. The CDR3 DNA is TGTGCCAGCAGGGATGTGGACAGGGAAGGAGGAAACACCATATATTTT.

The rearrangement joins TRBV2 to TRBJ2-2; D ambiguous. Per germline, CDR1 SNHLY and CDR2 FYNNEI. This CDR3 spans 13 amino acids. V shed 3 bases and J shed 6 bases, with 8 bases lying between them. The CDR3 spells CASSERGAGELFF. In nucleotides, the CDR3 is TGTGCCAGCAGTGAGCGAGGTGCCGGGGAGCTGTTTTTT.

This chain connects TRBV3-1 (or the pseudogene TRBV3-2) to TRBJ2-1; 13 nucleotides agree with TRBD2. V trimming: 3 bases; J trimming: 8 bases; junction bases outside the gene matches: 7. Germline V gene sequence: CDR1 LGHDT, CDR2 YNNKEL (reference sequence). The CDR3 spans 16 residues. The CDR3 spells CASSHWTSGRRDEQFF. In nucleotides, the CDR3 is TGTGCCAGCAGCCACTGGACTAGCGGGAGACGTGATGAGCAGTTCTTC.

The chain combines TRBV28 with TRBJ2-7; D is ambiguous. CDR3 length equals 14 residues. Between the trimmed V and J ends, which lost 6 bases and 0 bases, there was a span of 12 bases. Germline values: CDR1 MDHEN, CDR2 SYDVKM. The CDR3 DNA sequence: TGTGCCAGCAGCAATGACTTGAGCTCCTACGAGCAGTACTTC. This translates into CASSNDLSSYEQYF.

The chain links TRBV18 to TRBJ2-5; possibly TRBD1 for D (6 bases). The V gene lost 6 bases and the J gene lost 5 bases, with 13 bases spanning the gap. Germline CDR1 is KGHSH and CDR2 is LQKENI. The CDR3 runs 13 residues. This CDR3 is CASSRNREETQYF. In DNA form, the CDR3 reads TGTGCCAGCTCGCGCAACAGGGAGGAGACCCAGTACTTC.

This clone showed up just once. The chain has TRBV28 and TRBJ2-5; 10 bases line up with TRBD1. V was clipped by 5 bases and J by 0 bases; unmatched bases: 6. The CDR3 is made up of 16 amino acids. Germline V gene sequence: CDR1 MDHEN, CDR2 SYDVKM. CDR3 sequence (DNA): TGTGCCAGCAGTGTTCGACAGGGGGCTGACCAAGAGACCCAGTACTTC. It translates to CASSVRQGADQETQYF.

V gene TRBV6-1 combines with J gene TRBJ2-1; TRBD2 matches at 9 bases. Germline CDR1 reads MNHNS; CDR2 reads SASEGT. J was trimmed by 7 bases and V by 3 bases; bases with no gene match: 7. CDR3 length equals 15 residues. CDR3 sequence: CASSDIAGGPNEQFF. CDR3 DNA sequence: TGTGCCAGCAGTGACATCGCGGGAGGGCCTAATGAGCAGTTCTTC.